The T cell receptor beta chain under discussion was sequenced for a study of T cells after posttransplantation cyclophosphamide. Study-level points and caveats: Later post-transplant blood repertoires were often dominated by donor CD8+ memory clones. Tissue-infiltrating T cells from skin or gut overlapped little with blood T cells.

Germline CDR1 reads SGHDN; CDR2 reads FVKESK. V lost 8 bases and J lost 5; bases outside the gene matches: 3. CDR3 length: 12 residues. Here immunoSEQ multiplex PCR was the method, and the copy in TCRdb shows in-frame clones only, minus some. Recorded here are about 38,000 clones, none singletons. Peripheral blood was collected from the related graft donor on the marrow donation day. This clone was counted only a few times. What it binds is unknown. This clonotype was sampled from a man aged 25 to 40 in good health and a related stem cell transplant donor. The specimen sequenced was PBMCs. The chain combines TRBV14 with TRBJ1-5, with 7 bases fitting TRBD1. CDR3 loop: CASVGGHQPQHF. The DNA for the CDR3 is TGTGCCAGCGTAGGGGGCCATCAGCCCCAGCATTTT.